This is a list of T cell receptor beta chains from one sample in a study of shared clonotypes between healthy human individuals. Produced via immunoSEQ multiplex PCR; TCRdb's table is partial and in-frame only. The table includes over 2 million clones, approximately 94% detected once. The sample comprised naive CD8+ T cells sorted from blood. The origin of the receptors is a man younger than 35 in good health. The CDR3 runs from the conserved cysteine through the conserved F or W. A D gene is named only where the DNA matches it firmly. Expanded clones get a size class; other rows say once, few or many, or leave the size out.

j_gene: TRBJ2-1; d_gene: NA; abundance: NA; v_gene: TRBV12-5; CDR3nt: TGTGCTAGTGGTTTGGGGGGTCCGGACAATGAGCAGTTCTTC; CDR3aa: CASGLGGPDNEQFF
j_gene: TRBJ2-3; d_gene: TRBD2; abundance: NA; v_gene: TRBV28; CDR3nt: TGTGCCAGCAGGCCCCTACCGGGACTACACACAGATACGCAGTATTTT; CDR3aa: CASRPLPGLHTDTQYF
j_gene: TRBJ2-4; d_gene: TRBD2; abundance: NA; v_gene: TRBV4-1; CDR3nt: TGCGCCAGCAGCCACCCAGCGGGGGGGCAGACCAAAAACATTCAGTACTTC; CDR3aa: CASSHPAGGQTKNIQYF
j_gene: TRBJ2-1; d_gene: TRBD1; abundance: NA; v_gene: TRBV4-3; CDR3nt: TGCGCCAGCAGCCAAGATATTCGGACAGGGGGCTACAATGAGCAGTTCTTC; CDR3aa: CASSQDIRTGGYNEQFF
j_gene: TRBJ1-1; d_gene: TRBD1; abundance: NA; v_gene: TRBV5-1; CDR3nt: TGCGCCAGCAGCTCCCCAGGGGGCCCTGAAGCTTTCTTT; CDR3aa: CASSSPGGPEAFF
j_gene: TRBJ1-1; d_gene: TRBD1; abundance: NA; v_gene: TRBV6-5; CDR3nt: TGTGCCAGCAGTTGGGGACAGCTCCACACTGAAGCTTTCTTT; CDR3aa: CASSWGQLHTEAFF
j_gene: TRBJ1-5; d_gene: NA; abundance: NA; v_gene: TRBV25-1; CDR3nt: TGTGCCAGCAGTGAAGGACAGACAATAAGGCCCCAGCATTTT; CDR3aa: CASSEGQTIRPQHF
j_gene: TRBJ2-7; d_gene: NA; abundance: NA; v_gene: TRBV7-8; CDR3nt: TGTGCCAGCAGCTTAGCGCCGGGGGACCGATCCTACGAGCAGTACTTC; CDR3aa: CASSLAPGDRSYEQYF
j_gene: TRBJ2-6; d_gene: TRBD1; abundance: NA; v_gene: TRBV5-3; CDR3nt: TGTGCCAGAAGCTCAAACAGGGGATCGTGGACTGGGGCCAACGTCCTGACTTTC; CDR3aa: CARSSNRGSWTGANVLTF
j_gene: TRBJ2-2; d_gene: NA; abundance: NA; v_gene: TRBV5-4; CDR3nt: TGTGCCAGCAGCTTGAGCCCCTACACCGGGGAGCTGTTTTTT; CDR3aa: CASSLSPYTGELFF
j_gene: TRBJ2-3; d_gene: TRBD2; abundance: NA; v_gene: TRBV10-3; CDR3nt: TGTGCCATCAGCGAACTAGCGGGGGAGGATACGCAGTATTTT; CDR3aa: CAISELAGEDTQYF
j_gene: TRBJ2-7; d_gene: TRBD2; abundance: NA; v_gene: TRBV5-4; CDR3nt: TGTGCCAGCAGCCCATCCGGACTAGCGGGGATCTACGAGCAGTACTTC; CDR3aa: CASSPSGLAGIYEQYF
j_gene: TRBJ2-5; d_gene: NA; abundance: NA; v_gene: TRBV5-4; CDR3nt: TGTGCCAGCAGCTTCCCCCCAGGGGCAGAGACCCAGTACTTC; CDR3aa: CASSFPPGAETQYF
j_gene: TRBJ2-1; d_gene: NA; abundance: NA; v_gene: TRBV6-5; CDR3nt: TGTGCCAGCAGTTACGGATACAATGAGCAGTTCTTC; CDR3aa: CASSYGYNEQFF
j_gene: TRBJ1-4; d_gene: NA; abundance: once; v_gene: TRBV7-9; CDR3nt: TGTGCCAGCAGCTTACTAGGGGGGGAGAATGAAAAACTGTTTTTT; CDR3aa: CASSLLGGENEKLFF
j_gene: TRBJ2-5; d_gene: NA; abundance: NA; v_gene: TRBV4-3; CDR3nt: TGCGCCAGCAGCCAAGATCGCCTTGGGGTAGAGACCCAGTACTTC; CDR3aa: CASSQDRLGVETQYF
j_gene: TRBJ2-5; d_gene: NA; abundance: NA; v_gene: TRBV7-9; CDR3nt: TGTGCCAGCAGCTTAGCGGCGACAGGCCAGGAGACCCAGTACTTC; CDR3aa: CASSLAATGQETQYF
j_gene: TRBJ1-2; d_gene: NA; abundance: few; v_gene: TRBV7-2; CDR3nt: TGTGCCAGCAGCTTCCGGAACTATGGCTACACCTTC; CDR3aa: CASSFRNYGYTF
j_gene: TRBJ2-7; d_gene: TRBD1; abundance: NA; v_gene: TRBV9; CDR3nt: TGTGCCAGCGGCCGGGACAGTATGTACGAGCAGTACTTC; CDR3aa: CASGRDSMYEQYF
j_gene: TRBJ2-7; d_gene: TRBD1; abundance: NA; v_gene: TRBV29-1; CDR3nt: TGCAGCGTTGTTTCGGACAGGGTAACCTACGAGCAGTACTTC; CDR3aa: CSVVSDRVTYEQYF
j_gene: TRBJ1-4; d_gene: TRBD1; abundance: NA; v_gene: TRBV4-3; CDR3nt: TGCGCCAGCAGCCAAGTAATCTCGGGACAGTCATATGAAAAACTGTTTTTT; CDR3aa: CASSQVISGQSYEKLFF
j_gene: TRBJ2-2; d_gene: NA; abundance: NA; v_gene: TRBV9; CDR3nt: TGTGCCAGCAGCGTTGGAGGGTCGACCGGGGAGCTGTTTTTT; CDR3aa: CASSVGGSTGELFF
j_gene: TRBJ2-7; d_gene: NA; abundance: NA; v_gene: TRBV5-1; CDR3nt: TGCGCCAGCAGCCCTACAGGCGGCGGGGTATACGAGCAGTACTTC; CDR3aa: CASSPTGGGVYEQYF
j_gene: TRBJ2-5; d_gene: NA; abundance: NA; v_gene: TRBV4-1; CDR3nt: TGCGCCAGCAGCCAAAGAAGCGGCCGTGGAGAGACCCAGTACTTC; CDR3aa: CASSQRSGRGETQYF
j_gene: TRBJ1-1; d_gene: TRBD1; abundance: NA; v_gene: TRBV5-6; CDR3nt: TGTGCCAGCAGCCCGCCCGGGACAGAGATTGAAGCTTTCTTT; CDR3aa: CASSPPGTEIEAFF
j_gene: TRBJ2-7; d_gene: NA; abundance: NA; v_gene: TRBV5-6; CDR3nt: TGTGCCAGCAGGGGCAGGGATACGTCCTACGAGCAGTACTTC; CDR3aa: CASRGRDTSYEQYF
j_gene: TRBJ1-2; d_gene: TRBD1; abundance: NA; v_gene: TRBV5-6; CDR3nt: TGTGCCAGCAGCTTGCAGGGGGCAAACTATGGCTACACCTTC; CDR3aa: CASSLQGANYGYTF
j_gene: TRBJ2-7; d_gene: NA; abundance: NA; v_gene: TRBV13; CDR3nt: TGTGCCAGCACCGGACCGGCGGGGACCTCCTACGAGCAGTACTTC; CDR3aa: CASTGPAGTSYEQYF
j_gene: TRBJ2-7; d_gene: NA; abundance: NA; v_gene: TRBV5-6; CDR3nt: TGTGCCAGCAGCTTGTCAGGGCTGGAGCAGTACTTC; CDR3aa: CASSLSGLEQYF
j_gene: TRBJ1-1; d_gene: NA; abundance: NA; v_gene: TRBV5-4; CDR3nt: TGTGCCAGCAGCTACCGGCAAGGGGATACTGAAGCTTTCTTT; CDR3aa: CASSYRQGDTEAFF
j_gene: TRBJ2-7; d_gene: TRBD2; abundance: NA; v_gene: TRBV6-6; CDR3nt: TGTGCCAGCAGTTACTCGGGGGAGGGCCGGAGCGAGCAGTACTTC; CDR3aa: CASSYSGEGRSEQYF
j_gene: TRBJ2-3; d_gene: NA; abundance: NA; v_gene: TRBV11-2; CDR3nt: TGTGCCAGCAGCTCCACTCCGGGTAGCGGCCCCACAGATACGCAGTATTTT; CDR3aa: CASSSTPGSGPTDTQYF
j_gene: TRBJ2-3; d_gene: NA; abundance: NA; v_gene: TRBV12-5; CDR3nt: TGTGCTAGTGGTTTGACGGGGGGCACAGATACGCAGTATTTT; CDR3aa: CASGLTGGTDTQYF